Following are 18 T cell receptor beta chains from one sample sequenced in a study of Graves' ophthalmopathy and Graves' hyperthyroidism. Using RNA transcripts, the TCR beta CDR3 regions were amplified. First-round RT-PCR used HTBI primers; second-round multiplex PCR followed. In TCRdb, the multiplex PCR reads were re-called with MiXCR into one record per CDR3 protein. Among 400,000 to 500,000 distinct CDR3 sequences listed, around a fifth were seen once. Material for sequencing was peripheral blood. The source of these receptors is a woman under 30 with stable Graves' hyperthyroidism.

This clonotype was recorded many times. This rearrangement joins TRBV20-1 to TRBJ2-7, with TRBD2 identical over 14 bases. J lost 3 bases, V lost 6 bases, and 4 bases had no gene match. The CDR3 is 14 residues long. The germline V gene encodes CDR1 DFQATT and CDR2 SNEGSKA (reference sequence). This CDR3 is CSAMTSGRVYEQYF. As DNA, the CDR3 is TGCAGTGCAATGACTAGCGGGAGGGTCTACGAGCAGTACTTC.

With respect to this clonotype: Just one base apart from a much larger clone, this may be a read error. The chain recombines TRBV19 with TRBJ1-5; 10 bases align to TRBD1. Germline V lookup: CDR1 LNHDA, CDR2 SQIVND (reference sequence). The CDR3 totals 16 residues. CDR3 in DNA: TGTGCCAGTAGGGGACAGGGGCCCATGGGCAATCAGCCCCAGCAGTTT. This gives the protein CASRGQGPMGNQPQQF.

This clonotype was picked up many times. The chain combines TRBV28 with TRBJ1-5, with 11 nucleotides matching TRBD1. Germline assignment: CDR1 MDHEN and CDR2 SYDVKM. This CDR3 is built from 16 residues. J lost 5 bases, V lost 2 bases, and 5 bases had no gene match. This CDR3 is CASSLTGTGGYQPQHF. CDR3 DNA: TGTGCCAGCAGTTTAACGGGGACAGGGGGGTATCAGCCCCAGCATTTT.

This clonotype was observed at least ten times. V gene TRBV6-2 or TRBV6-3 combines with J gene TRBJ2-2; D ambiguous. The V and J ends lost 0 bases and 5 bases respectively, with 10 bases between them. Germline V gene lookup returns CDR1 MNHEY and CDR2 SVGEGT. The CDR3 extends over 15 amino acids. CDR3 residues: CASSYSNLGTGELFF. In nucleotides, the CDR3 is TGTGCCAGCAGTTACTCGAATTTAGGTACCGGGGAGCTGTTTTTT.

This clonotype has a count of ten or more. The chain is built from TRBV7-2 and TRBJ2-6, with TRBD2 identical over 8 bases. Germline-derived CDR1 and CDR2 are SGHTA and FQGNSA. This CDR3 comprises 16 residues. Trimming cost V 10 bases and J 0 bases; bases outside gene matches: 8. This CDR3 reads CATHISGNSGANVLTF. The CDR3 DNA reads TGTGCCACCCATATTAGCGGGAACTCTGGGGCCAACGTCCTGACTTTC.

This clonotype was seen repeatedly, ten times or more. V gene TRBV27 combines with J gene TRBJ2-2; 10 nucleotides align to TRBD2. The V segment lost 6 bases and the J segment 0 bases; nucleotides outside the gene matches: 10. The germline V gene encodes CDR1 MNHEY and CDR2 SMNVEV (reference sequence). The CDR3 contains 18 residues. The CDR3 reads CASRGAGGRHANTGELFF. The DNA of the CDR3 is TGTGCCAGCAGAGGAGCGGGAGGGAGGCACGCGAACACCGGGGAGCTGTTTTTT.

Ten or more counts support this clonotype. The chain uses TRBV20-1 and TRBJ2-4, with D maybe TRBD1 (5 bases). V was shortened by 4 bases and J by 2 bases, with 9 bases between the two germline ends. CDR3 length: 13 residues. Per the germline V gene, CDR1 is DFQATT and CDR2 is SNEGSKA (reference sequence). The CDR3 is CSAKGISKNIQYF. The CDR3 DNA sequence: TGCAGTGCTAAGGGGATCTCCAAAAACATTCAGTACTTC.

This clonotype was counted many times. The chain has TRBV19 and TRBJ1-5; D not resolved. V was trimmed by 7 bases and J by 1 base, leaving 11 bases between them. The CDR3 runs to 14 residues. Germline CDR1 is LNHDA and CDR2 is SQIVND (reference sequence). CDR3 in DNA: TGTGCCAGTACGTCCCCATGGAGCAATCAGCCCCAGCATTTT. Amino acids: CASTSPWSNQPQHF.

This clonotype came up many times. This sequence joins TRBV6-5 and TRBJ1-2; possible D gene TRBD1, 6 bases. Germline CDR1 MNHEY, CDR2 SVGAGI. Trimming stripped 4 bases from V and 4 bases from J, with 10 bases between. The CDR3 totals 13 residues. DNA for the CDR3: TGTGCCAGCAGTTCAAACAGGGCCTATGGCTACACCTTC. Its translation is CASSSNRAYGYTF.

In its sample, this clonotype was seen many times. The chain has TRBV9 and TRBJ2-5; 9 bases are shared with TRBD2. The CDR3 is 16 amino acids. CDR1 is SGDLS and CDR2 is YYNGEE in the germline V gene. The J segment lost 5 bases and the V segment lost 0 bases, leaving 8 bases of the junction unmatched. CDR3 DNA sequence: TGTGCCAGCAGCGTAGAGGGAGAGGGACTAGCCGAGACCCAGTACTTC. Translated: CASSVEGEGLAETQYF. Supplemented by reference TRBV9 and TRBJ2-5, the full variable domain reads DSGVTQTPKHLITATGQRVTLRCSPRSGDLSVYWYQQSLDQGLQFLIQYYNGEERAKGNILERFSAQQFPDLHSELNLSSLELGDSALYFCASSVEGEGLAETQYFGPGTRLLVL.

This clonotype was observed many times. The rearrangement links TRBV11-3 to TRBJ2-5; D not resolved. V was trimmed by 1 base and J by 2 bases, leaving 5 bases between them. There are 13 residues in the CDR3. Germline V gene sequence: CDR1 SGHNT, CDR2 YENEEA. CDR3 amino acids: CASSLVGQETQYF. CDR3 DNA sequence: TGTGCCAGCAGCTTAGTTGGGCAAGAGACCCAGTACTTC.

This clonotype was detected many times. The chain joins TRBV19 to TRBJ1-1, with a tentative D call TRBD1 (5 bases). Germline CDR1 and CDR2: LNHDA and SQIVND (reference sequence). CDR3 length: 14 amino acids. Trimming removed 7 bases from V and 4 bases from J, with 16 bases in between. This CDR3 reads CASIPERDGTEAFF. CDR3 in DNA: TGTGCCAGTATCCCCGAGAGGGACGGCACTGAAGCTTTCTTT.

The V and J genes are TRBV6-2 or TRBV6-3 and TRBJ2-7; D might be TRBD2 (6 bases). The V gene's germline CDR1 is MNHEY and CDR2 SVGEGT. This CDR3 has 16 residues. V gave up 2 bases and J gave up 1 base, with 15 bases separating them. In DNA form, the CDR3 reads TGTGCCAGCAGTTACGCGGCGGAGGGCGGATCCTACGAGCAGTACTTC. Translated, it gives CASSYAAEGGSYEQYF.

Only a few counts were recorded for this clonotype. The chain couples TRBV28 to TRBJ2-5; 8 bases fit TRBD1. Trimming took 2 bases from V and 4 from J; bases not matched to a gene: 12. The CDR3 has 17 amino acids. The V gene's germline CDR1 is MDHEN and CDR2 SYDVKM. DNA of the CDR3: TGTGCCAGCAGTTTACAGGGGGCGCGGGAAGAGGTAGAGACCCAGTACTTC. It encodes CASSLQGAREEVETQYF. The full variable domain, rest sourced from reference TRBV28 and TRBJ2-5, is DVKVTQSSRYLVKRTGEKVFLECVQDMDHENMFWYRQDPGLGLRLIYFSYDVKMKEKGDIPEGYSVSREKKERFSLILESASTNQTSMYLCASSLQGAREEVETQYFGPGTRLLVL.

The CDR3 loop reads CASSEDYASYQETQYF. DNA for the CDR3: TGTGCCAGCAGTGAGGACTACGCCTCGTACCAAGAGACCCAGTACTTC. The genes are TRBV6-1 and TRBJ2-5, with a tentative D call TRBD2 (6 bases). Deletions cut 3 bases from V and 0 bases from J, with 14 bases between. The CDR3 extends over 16 amino acids. In germline, CDR1 is MNHNS, CDR2 SASEGT.

The genes are TRBV6-5 and TRBJ1-1; 10 bases fit TRBD1. This CDR3 comprises 15 residues. With V trimmed by 2 bases and J by 5 bases, 5 bases remained unmatched. Germline values: CDR1 MNHEY, CDR2 SVGAGI. The CDR3 bases are TGTGCCAGCAGTTACCACGGGACAGGGGAAACTGAAGCTTTCTTT. Amino acid sequence: CASSYHGTGETEAFF.

This clonotype was detected ten times or more. V is TRBV7-9 and J is TRBJ1-1; no clear D. The CDR3 consists of 15 residues. V gave up 2 bases and J gave up 1 base, with 11 bases separating them. From germline, CDR1 is SEHNR and CDR2 FQNEAQ (reference sequence). CDR3 sequence reads: CASSLRGVRNTEAFF. The CDR3 DNA reads TGTGCCAGCAGCTTACGCGGGGTCAGGAACACTGAAGCTTTCTTT.

This clonotype has a count of ten or more. The chain is built from TRBV12-3 or TRBV12-4 and TRBJ2-2, with 10 bases fitting TRBD1. V shed 5 bases, J shed 6 bases, and the junction held 6 bases outside the gene matches. This CDR3 has 15 amino acids. The CDR3 spells CASSIPGQGPGELFF. CDR3 coding DNA: TGTGCCAGCAGTATTCCGGGACAGGGGCCCGGGGAGCTGTTTTTT.